This entry features one T cell receptor (beta chain) sequence. Both 60 Vbeta primers and 13 Jbeta primers went into the PCR. Method: immunoSEQ multiplex PCR; TCRdb's copy keeps in-frame clones and lacks some. The table records about 170,000 clones, about 85% of them present only once. V was clipped by 8 bases and J by 11 bases; unmatched bases: 25. CDR1 and CDR2 (germline): LNHDA, SQIVND (reference sequence). CDR3 size: 17 residues. The record originates from a study of cytomegalovirus exposure and HLA in healthy donors. Material for sequencing was PBMCs. This receptor was identified in a man aged 30 to 39 in good health and CMV-seropositive. This chain links TRBV19 with TRBJ2-7; 9 bases match TRBD1. The CDR3 is CASRFWDWDREDSGKYF. The DNA of the CDR3 is TGTGCCAGTCGTTTTTGGGATTGGGACAGGGAAGATTCTGGGAAGTACTTC.